This T cell receptor beta chain was observed in a study of Ad26.COV2.S vaccination and SARS-CoV-2 variants. The germline V gene has CDR1 LGHNA and CDR2 YSLEER. The V gene lost 0 bases and the J gene lost 15 bases, with 15 bases spanning the gap. The CDR3 is 13 amino acids. Assay used: immunoSEQ multiplex PCR; TCRdb lists only in-frame clones, some missing. The sample lists around 450,000 clones, approximately 92% occurring once. Treatment denoted: 19 received Ad26.COV2.S at low or high dose, single or two shots; about 5 received placebo; per-sample allocation not given. Each sample was drawn 63 days after the first injection (of vaccine or placebo). Ad26 vector vaccine expressed Wuhan-strain SARS-CoV-2 spike.

The source of this sequence is a person between 18 and 65 years old who received the Ad26.COV2.S COVID-19 vaccine or a placebo. V and J are TRBV4-3 and TRBJ2-1, with D tentatively TRBD1 (5 bases). The source was peripheral blood, collected in a trial of Ad26.COV2.S vaccine versus placebo. CDR3 sequence reads: CASSQEPQGRMFF. In nucleotides, the CDR3 is TGCGCCAGCAGCCAAGAGCCGCAGGGAAGGATGTTCTTC.